A selection of T cell receptor beta chains follows, all from one sample in a study of CD8+CD57+ T cells in acquired aplastic anemia. MiXCR was run by TCRdb on the reads, yielding one entry per CDR3 protein. The sample lists some 200,000 distinct CDR3 sequences, 30% to 40% occurring once. Material: sorted CD4+, CD8+, or CD8+CD57+ T cells (not recorded which) from PBMCs. The source is a human donor in good health, serving as a control. Both conserved end residues are part of each CDR3. A D gene is named only where the DNA matches it firmly. Where a row states a size, it is once, few, many or the class of an expanded clone; other rows omit it.

abundance: -; v_gene: TRBV13; j_gene: TRBJ2-1; d_gene: TRBD2; CDR3nt: TGTGCCAGCAGCCACGGGGGACTAGCGGGGTGGGCGGCCTACAATGAGCAGTTCTTC; CDR3aa: CASSHGGLAGWAAYNEQFF
abundance: -; v_gene: TRBV2; j_gene: TRBJ1-4; d_gene: -; CDR3nt: TGTGCCAGCAGCTCTTTCAGGGGCGGGATGGAAAAACTGTTTTTT; CDR3aa: CASSSFRGGMEKLFF
abundance: -; v_gene: TRBV7-2; j_gene: TRBJ1-6; d_gene: -; CDR3nt: TGTGCCAGCGGATGGAAGTATAATTCACCCCTCCACTTT; CDR3aa: CASGWKYNSPLHF
abundance: -; v_gene: TRBV24-1; j_gene: TRBJ2-7; d_gene: -; CDR3nt: TGTGTCACCGGTGACTCTGACTACTACGAGCAGTACTTC; CDR3aa: CVTGDSDYYEQYF
abundance: many; v_gene: TRBV19; j_gene: TRBJ2-1; d_gene: -; CDR3nt: TGTGCCAGTAAGCCCCCGGGCACTTATGAGCAGTTCTTC; CDR3aa: CASKPPGTYEQFF
abundance: few; v_gene: TRBV5-1; j_gene: TRBJ2-5; d_gene: -; CDR3nt: TGCGCCAGCAGCTGGGGGACGGAACAAGAGACCCAGTACTTC; CDR3aa: CASSWGTEQETQYF
abundance: many; v_gene: TRBV10-3; j_gene: TRBJ1-1; d_gene: -; CDR3nt: TGTGCCATCAGCCAGAAGTTATTGAACACTGAAGCTTTCTTT; CDR3aa: CAISQKLLNTEAFF
abundance: -; v_gene: TRBV4-1; j_gene: TRBJ2-7; d_gene: -; CDR3nt: TGCGCCAGCAGCCGGATTTGGGGGATAAGTCCCTACGAGCAGTACTTC; CDR3aa: CASSRIWGISPYEQYF
abundance: many; v_gene: TRBV29-1; j_gene: TRBJ1-6; d_gene: TRBD1; CDR3nt: TGCAGCGCCCAGACAGGGATAAGTTCACCCCTCCACTTT; CDR3aa: CSAQTGISSPLHF
abundance: -; v_gene: TRBV24-1; j_gene: TRBJ2-5; d_gene: -; CDR3nt: TGTGCCACCAGTGCTAGGAAGGGGGGTGAGACCCAGTACTTC; CDR3aa: CATSARKGGETQYF
abundance: -; v_gene: TRBV7-9; j_gene: TRBJ1-2; d_gene: -; CDR3nt: TGTGCCAGCAGCTTAGTGCCGGGGGCAGGGGGCTACACCTTC; CDR3aa: CASSLVPGAGGYTF
abundance: many; v_gene: TRBV19; j_gene: TRBJ1-3; d_gene: -; CDR3nt: TGTGCCAGTAGAACCGGGACAACTGGAAACACCATATATTTT; CDR3aa: CASRTGTTGNTIYF
abundance: few; v_gene: TRBV4-1; j_gene: TRBJ1-1; d_gene: -; CDR3nt: TGCGCCAGCAGCCCTTGGAGGGGAGTCACTGAAGCTTTCTTT; CDR3aa: CASSPWRGVTEAFF
abundance: many; v_gene: TRBV12-3/TRBV12-4; j_gene: TRBJ1-6; d_gene: TRBD1; CDR3nt: TGTGCCAGCAGTTCCCGGGACAGGGGAAGGTCACCCCTCCACTTT; CDR3aa: CASSSRDRGRSPLHF
abundance: few; v_gene: TRBV6-5; j_gene: TRBJ1-1; d_gene: TRBD1; CDR3nt: TGTGCCAGCAGCCTTAGACAGGGGAGGACTGAAGCTTTCTTT; CDR3aa: CASSLRQGRTEAFF
abundance: few; v_gene: TRBV6-5; j_gene: TRBJ1-1; d_gene: -; CDR3nt: TGTGCCAGCAGTTACTCGAGTACAGTAGCTGAAGCTTTCTTT; CDR3aa: CASSYSSTVAEAFF
abundance: few; v_gene: TRBV11-1; j_gene: TRBJ2-2; d_gene: -; CDR3nt: TGTGCCACCCCCCCCGGCCGACAGAGGCTGAACACCGGGGAGCTGTTTTTT; CDR3aa: CATPPGRQRLNTGELFF
abundance: -; v_gene: TRBV2; j_gene: TRBJ1-3; d_gene: -; CDR3nt: TGTGCCAGCAGTGAATGGGGGTCCGAAAACACCATATATTTT; CDR3aa: CASSEWGSENTIYF
abundance: many; v_gene: TRBV20-1; j_gene: TRBJ1-6; d_gene: TRBD1; CDR3nt: TGCAGTGCTAGAGATGCGACAGGGCATCGCAATTCACCCCTCCACTTT; CDR3aa: CSARDATGHRNSPLHF
abundance: -; v_gene: TRBV12-5; j_gene: TRBJ2-1; d_gene: TRBD2; CDR3nt: TGTGCTAGTGGTTTGGTACTAGCGGGAGTAACTAATGAGCAGTTCTTC; CDR3aa: CASGLVLAGVTNEQFF
abundance: few; v_gene: TRBV19; j_gene: TRBJ2-7; d_gene: TRBD2; CDR3nt: TGTGCCAGTAGTGCTGTCGGGGGGTACGAGCAGTACTTC; CDR3aa: CASSAVGGYEQYF
abundance: many; v_gene: TRBV7-2; j_gene: TRBJ1-2; d_gene: TRBD1; CDR3nt: TGTGCCAGCAGCTTAGTCCAGGGGGGAAACTATGGCTACACCTTC; CDR3aa: CASSLVQGGNYGYTF
abundance: -; v_gene: TRBV10-3; j_gene: TRBJ1-5; d_gene: -; CDR3nt: TGTGCCATCAGCCAAAGCGGGGGAAGCAATCAGCCCCAGCATTTC; CDR3aa: CAISQSGGSNQPQHF
abundance: -; v_gene: TRBV20-1; j_gene: TRBJ2-5; d_gene: TRBD1; CDR3nt: TGCAGTGCCACAGGGGACCAAGAGACCCAGTACTTC; CDR3aa: CSATGDQETQYF
abundance: many; v_gene: TRBV10-1; j_gene: TRBJ2-2; d_gene: -; CDR3nt: TGCGCCAGCAGTGTGGGGCCGAGAGAGACGAACACCGGGGAGCTGTTTTTT; CDR3aa: CASSVGPRETNTGELFF
abundance: once; v_gene: TRBV24-1; j_gene: TRBJ1-2; d_gene: -; CDR3nt: TGTGCCACCAGTGGGACGGGGAACTATGGCTACACCTTC; CDR3aa: CATSGTGNYGYTF
abundance: many; v_gene: TRBV2; j_gene: TRBJ1-4; d_gene: TRBD1; CDR3nt: TGTGCCAGTTGTCGGGACAGACAATGTGAAAAACTGTTTTTT; CDR3aa: CASCRDRQCEKLFF
abundance: -; v_gene: TRBV15; j_gene: TRBJ1-5; d_gene: -; CDR3nt: TGTGCCACCAGCAGAGATTATATTGAGACCCAGCATTTT; CDR3aa: CATSRDYIETQHF
abundance: -; v_gene: TRBV19; j_gene: TRBJ2-5; d_gene: TRBD2; CDR3nt: TGTGCCTGGAGCGGGACTAGCGGCCAGACCCAGTACTTC; CDR3aa: CAWSGTSGQTQYF
abundance: -; v_gene: TRBV2; j_gene: TRBJ2-7; d_gene: TRBD2; CDR3nt: TGTGCCAGCAGTGGTCGACTAGCGGGCAACTCCTACGAGCAGTGCTTC; CDR3aa: CASSGRLAGNSYEQCF
abundance: many; v_gene: TRBV20-1; j_gene: TRBJ2-5; d_gene: TRBD2; CDR3nt: TGCAGTGCCCATCCTTTGAGCGGGAGCGACCTTCGGACCCAGTACTTC; CDR3aa: CSAHPLSGSDLRTQYF
abundance: few; v_gene: TRBV20-1; j_gene: TRBJ2-5; d_gene: -; CDR3nt: TGCAGTGCTAGAGGCGAGCTCCAAGAGACCCAGTACTTC; CDR3aa: CSARGELQETQYF
abundance: -; v_gene: TRBV19; j_gene: TRBJ1-5; d_gene: -; CDR3nt: TGTGCCAGTAGTATGAGGGGCAGTCAGCCCCAGCATTTT; CDR3aa: CASSMRGSQPQHF
abundance: -; v_gene: TRBV5-1; j_gene: TRBJ1-2; d_gene: -; CDR3nt: TGCGTCAGCAGCCCGGTCATTGGGGGCACTGGCTACACCTTC; CDR3aa: CVSSPVIGGTGYTF
abundance: -; v_gene: TRBV9; j_gene: TRBJ2-1; d_gene: -; CDR3nt: TGTGCCAGCAGCGTATGGGGCCCAGACAATGAGCAGTTCTTC; CDR3aa: CASSVWGPDNEQFF
abundance: -; v_gene: TRBV4-2; j_gene: TRBJ1-2; d_gene: -; CDR3nt: TGTGCCAGCAGCCAGGGTTTGACAGGCGGATCAACATATGGCTACACCTTC; CDR3aa: CASSQGLTGGSTYGYTF
abundance: many; v_gene: TRBV20-1; j_gene: TRBJ1-1; d_gene: -; CDR3nt: TGCAGTGCTAGAGTTGGTATGAACACTGAAGCTTTCTTT; CDR3aa: CSARVGMNTEAFF
abundance: few; v_gene: TRBV5-5; j_gene: TRBJ1-1; d_gene: -; CDR3nt: TGTGCCAGCAGCTTGGCAACAGGTGTAATGAACACTGAAGCTTTCTTT; CDR3aa: CASSLATGVMNTEAFF
abundance: -; v_gene: TRBV30; j_gene: TRBJ2-5; d_gene: -; CDR3nt: TGTGCCTGGAGTCCCGGGCACCAGACCCAGTACTTC; CDR3aa: CAWSPGHQTQYF
abundance: few; v_gene: TRBV4-2; j_gene: TRBJ2-7; d_gene: TRBD2; CDR3nt: TGTGCCAGCAGCCAAGATTGGGGCGCTAGCGGGATATCCTACGAGCAGTACTTC; CDR3aa: CASSQDWGASGISYEQYF
abundance: once; v_gene: TRBV12-3/TRBV12-4; j_gene: TRBJ2-5; d_gene: TRBD1; CDR3nt: TGTGCCAGCAGTTCAGGACAGGGGGCGCGAATTGAGACCCAGTACTTC; CDR3aa: CASSSGQGARIETQYF